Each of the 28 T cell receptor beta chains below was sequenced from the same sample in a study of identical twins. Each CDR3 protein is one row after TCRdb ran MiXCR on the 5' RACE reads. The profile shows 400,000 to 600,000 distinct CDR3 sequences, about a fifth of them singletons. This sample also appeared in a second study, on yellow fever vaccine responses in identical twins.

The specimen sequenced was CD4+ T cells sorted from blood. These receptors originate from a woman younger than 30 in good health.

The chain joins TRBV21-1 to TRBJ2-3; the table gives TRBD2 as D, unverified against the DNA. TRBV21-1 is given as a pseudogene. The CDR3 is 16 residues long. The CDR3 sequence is CASSKPLARSGDTQYF. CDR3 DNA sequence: TGTGCCAGCAGCAAACCACTAGCACGGTCGGGAGATACGCAGTATTTT.

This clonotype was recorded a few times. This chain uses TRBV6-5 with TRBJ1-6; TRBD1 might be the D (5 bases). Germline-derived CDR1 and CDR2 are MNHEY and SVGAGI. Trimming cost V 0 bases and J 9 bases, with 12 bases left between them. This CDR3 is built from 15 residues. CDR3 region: CASSYSPGFRSPLHF. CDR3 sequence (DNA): TGTGCCAGCAGTTACTCCCCAGGGTTTCGTTCACCCCTCCACTTT.

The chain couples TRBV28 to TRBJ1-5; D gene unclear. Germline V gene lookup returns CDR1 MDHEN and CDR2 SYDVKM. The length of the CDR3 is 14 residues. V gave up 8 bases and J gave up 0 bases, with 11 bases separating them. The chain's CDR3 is CASHVENSNQPQHF. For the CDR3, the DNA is TGTGCCAGCCATGTCGAGAATAGCAATCAGCCCCAGCATTTT.

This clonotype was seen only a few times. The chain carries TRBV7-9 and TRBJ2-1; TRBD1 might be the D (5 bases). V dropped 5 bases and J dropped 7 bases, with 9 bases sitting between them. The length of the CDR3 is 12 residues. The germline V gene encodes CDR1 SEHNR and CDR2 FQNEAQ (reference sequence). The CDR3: CASSHDSNEQFF. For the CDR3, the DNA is TGTGCCAGCAGCCACGACAGTAATGAGCAGTTCTTC.

The CDR3 nucleotides are TGTGCCAGCAGCCCAGACAGGGTTATCACTGAAGCTTTCTTT. This encodes CASSPDRVITEAFF. The chain combines TRBV7-2 with TRBJ1-1; 7 bases match TRBD1. The CDR3 consists of 14 residues. CDR1 SGHTA and CDR2 FQGNSA come from the germline V gene. V shed 5 bases, J shed 4 bases, and the junction held 7 bases outside the gene matches.

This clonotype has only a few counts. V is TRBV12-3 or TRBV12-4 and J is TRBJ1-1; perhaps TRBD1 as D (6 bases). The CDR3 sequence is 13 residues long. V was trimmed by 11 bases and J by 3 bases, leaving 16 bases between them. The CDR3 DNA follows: TGTGCCTACCAGGTGAGGGGGTACACTGAAGCTTTCTTT. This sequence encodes CAYQVRGYTEAFF.

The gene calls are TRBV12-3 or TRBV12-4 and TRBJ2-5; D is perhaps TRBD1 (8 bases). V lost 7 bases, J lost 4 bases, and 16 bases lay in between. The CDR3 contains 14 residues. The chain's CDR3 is CASNGQGGGETQYF. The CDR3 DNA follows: TGTGCCAGCAATGGACAGGGAGGGGGAGAGACCCAGTACTTC.

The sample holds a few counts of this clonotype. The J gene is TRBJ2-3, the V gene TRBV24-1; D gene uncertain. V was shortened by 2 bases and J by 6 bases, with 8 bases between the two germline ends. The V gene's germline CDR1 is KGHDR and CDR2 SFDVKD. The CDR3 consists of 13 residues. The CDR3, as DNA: TGTGCCACCAGTGATTGGCCGGAGGATACGCAGTATTTT. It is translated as CATSDWPEDTQYF.

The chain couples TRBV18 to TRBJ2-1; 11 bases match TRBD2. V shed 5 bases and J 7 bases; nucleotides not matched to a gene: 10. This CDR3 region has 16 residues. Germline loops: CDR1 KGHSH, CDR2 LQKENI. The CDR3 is CASSKPTSGRSNEQFF. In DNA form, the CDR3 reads TGTGCCAGCTCAAAGCCAACTAGCGGGAGATCGAATGAGCAGTTCTTC.

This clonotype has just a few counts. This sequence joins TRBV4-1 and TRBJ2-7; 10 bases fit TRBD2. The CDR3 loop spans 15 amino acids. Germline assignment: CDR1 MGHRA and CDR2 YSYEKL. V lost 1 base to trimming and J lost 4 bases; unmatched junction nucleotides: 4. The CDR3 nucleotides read TGCGCCAGCAGCCAAGGGCTAGCGGGAGAATACGAGCAGTACTTC. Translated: CASSQGLAGEYEQYF.

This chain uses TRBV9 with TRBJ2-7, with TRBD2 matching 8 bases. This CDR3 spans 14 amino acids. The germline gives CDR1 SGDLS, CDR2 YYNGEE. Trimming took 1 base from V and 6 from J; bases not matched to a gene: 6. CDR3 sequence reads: CASSVRGLGGEQYF. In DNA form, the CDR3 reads TGTGCCAGCAGCGTAAGGGGACTAGGAGGCGAGCAGTACTTC.

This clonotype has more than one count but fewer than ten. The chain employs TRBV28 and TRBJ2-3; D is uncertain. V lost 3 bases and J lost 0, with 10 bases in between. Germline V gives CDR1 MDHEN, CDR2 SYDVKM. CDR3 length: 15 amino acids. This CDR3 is CASSLPLSSTDTQYF. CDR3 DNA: TGTGCCAGCAGTTTGCCACTATCTAGCACAGATACGCAGTATTTT.

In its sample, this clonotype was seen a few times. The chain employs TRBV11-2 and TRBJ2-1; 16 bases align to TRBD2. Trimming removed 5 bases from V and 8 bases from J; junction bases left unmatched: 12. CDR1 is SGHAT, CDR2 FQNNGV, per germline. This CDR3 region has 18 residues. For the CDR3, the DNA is TGTGCCAGCAGCGTGGGACTAGCGGGGGGGACAGTCTTTTATGAGCAGTTCTTC. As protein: CASSVGLAGGTVFYEQFF.

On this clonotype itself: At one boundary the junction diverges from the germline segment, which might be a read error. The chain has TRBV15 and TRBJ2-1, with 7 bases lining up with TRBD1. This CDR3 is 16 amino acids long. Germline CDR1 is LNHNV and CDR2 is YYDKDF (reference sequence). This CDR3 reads CATGRGKERSYNEQFF. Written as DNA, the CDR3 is TGTGCCACCGGCAGGGGGAAAGAGCGGTCCTACAATGAGCAGTTCTTC. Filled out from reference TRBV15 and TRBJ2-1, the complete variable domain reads DAMVIQNPRYQVTQFGKPVTLSCSQTLNHNVMYWYQQKSSQAPKLLFHYYDKDFNNEADTPDNFQSRRPNTSFCFLDIRSPGLGDTAMYLCATGRGKERSYNEQFFGPGTRLTVL.

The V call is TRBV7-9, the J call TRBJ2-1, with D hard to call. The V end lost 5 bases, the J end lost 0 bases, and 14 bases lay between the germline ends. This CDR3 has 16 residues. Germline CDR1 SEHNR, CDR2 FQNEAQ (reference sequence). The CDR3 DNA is TGTGCCAGCAGCGGCGGAACGATTAGCTCCTACAATGAGCAGTTCTTC. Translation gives CASSGGTISSYNEQFF.

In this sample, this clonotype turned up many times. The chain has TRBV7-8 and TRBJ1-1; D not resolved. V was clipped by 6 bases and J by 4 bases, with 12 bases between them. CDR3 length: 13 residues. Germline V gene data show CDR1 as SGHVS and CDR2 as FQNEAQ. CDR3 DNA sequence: TGTGCCAGCAGTTGGGGAAGCGGCACTGAAGCTTTCTTT. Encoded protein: CASSWGSGTEAFF. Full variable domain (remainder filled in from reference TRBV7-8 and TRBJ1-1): GAGVSQSPRYKVAKRGQDVALRCDPISGHVSLFWYQQALGQGPEFLTYFQNEAQLDKSGLPSDRFFAERPEGSVSTLKIQRTQQEDSAVYLCASSWGSGTEAFFGQGTRLTVV.

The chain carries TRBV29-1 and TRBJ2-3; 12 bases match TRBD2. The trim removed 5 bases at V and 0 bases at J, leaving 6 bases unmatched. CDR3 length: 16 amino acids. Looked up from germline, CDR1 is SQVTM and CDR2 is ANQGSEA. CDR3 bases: TGCAGCGTTTGGACTAGCGGGGCCCTAAGCACAGATACGCAGTATTTT. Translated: CSVWTSGALSTDTQYF.

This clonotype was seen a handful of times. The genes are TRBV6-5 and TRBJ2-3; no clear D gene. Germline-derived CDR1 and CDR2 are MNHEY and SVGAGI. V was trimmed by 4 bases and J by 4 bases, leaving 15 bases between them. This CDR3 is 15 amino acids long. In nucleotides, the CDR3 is TGTGCCAGCAGTTCCCGGCCCACTACATCAGATACGCAGTATTTT. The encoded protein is CASSSRPTTSDTQYF.

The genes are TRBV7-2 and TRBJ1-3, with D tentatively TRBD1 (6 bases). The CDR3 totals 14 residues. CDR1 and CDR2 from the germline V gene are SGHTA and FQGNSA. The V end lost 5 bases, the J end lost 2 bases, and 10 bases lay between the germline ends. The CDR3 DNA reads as TGTGCCAGCAGCAATTCAGGGGCTGGAAACACCATATATTTT. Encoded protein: CASSNSGAGNTIYF.

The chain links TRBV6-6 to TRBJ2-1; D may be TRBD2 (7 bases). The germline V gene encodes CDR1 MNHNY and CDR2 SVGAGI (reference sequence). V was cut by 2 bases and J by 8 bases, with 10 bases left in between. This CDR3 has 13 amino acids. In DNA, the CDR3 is TGTGCCAGCAGTTACGGGGGGGCATATGAGCAGTTCTTC. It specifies CASSYGGAYEQFF.

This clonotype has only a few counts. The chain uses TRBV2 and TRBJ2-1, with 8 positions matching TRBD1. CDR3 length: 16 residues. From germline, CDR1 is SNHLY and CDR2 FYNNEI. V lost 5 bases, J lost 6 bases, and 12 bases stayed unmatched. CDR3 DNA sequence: TGTGCCAGCAGTCGACAGGGGCAGACTGTTCCCAATGAGCAGTTCTTC. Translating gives CASSRQGQTVPNEQFF.

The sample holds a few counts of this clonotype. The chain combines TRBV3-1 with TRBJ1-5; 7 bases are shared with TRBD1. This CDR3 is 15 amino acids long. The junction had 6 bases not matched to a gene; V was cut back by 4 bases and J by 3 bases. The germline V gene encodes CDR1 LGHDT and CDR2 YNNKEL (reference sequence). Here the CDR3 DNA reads TGTGCCAGCAGCCCCACGGGACAGTACAATCAGCCCCAGCATTTT. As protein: CASSPTGQYNQPQHF.

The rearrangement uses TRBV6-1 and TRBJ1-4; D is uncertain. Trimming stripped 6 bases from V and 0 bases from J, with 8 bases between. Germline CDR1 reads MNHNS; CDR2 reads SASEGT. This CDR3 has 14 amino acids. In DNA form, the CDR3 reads TGTGCCAGCAGCCGTGTCCCAACTAATGAAAAACTGTTTTTT. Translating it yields CASSRVPTNEKLFF.

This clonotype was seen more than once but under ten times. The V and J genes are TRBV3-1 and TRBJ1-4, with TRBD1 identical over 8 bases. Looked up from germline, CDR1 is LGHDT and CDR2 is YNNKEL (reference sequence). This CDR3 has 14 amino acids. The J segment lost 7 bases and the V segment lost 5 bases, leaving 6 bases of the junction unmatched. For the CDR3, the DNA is TGTGCCAGCAGCTGGACAGGGAAGGGTGAAAAACTGTTTTTT. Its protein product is CASSWTGKGEKLFF.

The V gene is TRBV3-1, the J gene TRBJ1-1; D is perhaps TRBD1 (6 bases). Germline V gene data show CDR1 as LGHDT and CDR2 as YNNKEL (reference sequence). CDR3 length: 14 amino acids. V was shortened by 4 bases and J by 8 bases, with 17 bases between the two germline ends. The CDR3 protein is CASSRGAESSEAFF. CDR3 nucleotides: TGTGCCAGCAGCCGGGGGGCTGAAAGTTCAGAAGCTTTCTTT.

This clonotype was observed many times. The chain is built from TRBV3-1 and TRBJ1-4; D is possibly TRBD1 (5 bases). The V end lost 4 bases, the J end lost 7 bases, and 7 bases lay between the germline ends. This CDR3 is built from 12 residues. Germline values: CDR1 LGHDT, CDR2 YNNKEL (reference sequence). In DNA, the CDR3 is TGTGCCAGCAGCCCTCAGGGTGAAAAACTGTTTTTT. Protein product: CASSPQGEKLFF.

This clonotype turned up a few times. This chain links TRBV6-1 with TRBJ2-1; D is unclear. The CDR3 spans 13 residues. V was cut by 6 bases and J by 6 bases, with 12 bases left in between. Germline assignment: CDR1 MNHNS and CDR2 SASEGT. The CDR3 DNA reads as TGTGCCAGCAGCCGGGTGGTGGGCAATGAGCAGTTCTTC. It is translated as CASSRVVGNEQFF.

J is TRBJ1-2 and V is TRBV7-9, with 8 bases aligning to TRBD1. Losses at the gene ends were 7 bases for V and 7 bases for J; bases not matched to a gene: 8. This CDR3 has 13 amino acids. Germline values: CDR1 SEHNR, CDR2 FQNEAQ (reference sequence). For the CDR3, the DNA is TGTGCCAGCACCCAACAGGGGGATCGTGGCTACACCTTC. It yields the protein CASTQQGDRGYTF.